Following are 21 T cell receptor beta chains from one sample sequenced in a study of T cell clonality in common variable immunodeficiency. Findings of the study overall: Fewer deletions and N-nucleotide insertions were reportedly seen in common variable immunodeficiency TCR beta sequences.

TCRdb's table, derived via immunoSEQ multiplex PCR, lists solely in-frame clones and lacks some. The sample has roughly 40,000 clones, none seen only once; the top ten hold 6%. The antigens for these receptors are not known. Sequencing input: peripheral blood mononuclear cells. The receptors were sampled from a human donor with common variable immunodeficiency.

Concerning this clone: The observed sequence ends 3 residues before the CDR3 terminus, with the missing tail filled in from the germline J gene. The V and J genes are TRBV30 and TRBJ1-2, with D perhaps matching TRBD1 (6 bases). V was clipped by 0 bases and J by 2 bases, with 10 bases between them. Germline V lookup: CDR1 GTSNPN, CDR2 SVGIG (reference sequence). This CDR3 has 14 amino acids. The CDR3 here is CAWSVLQGNYGYTF. CDR3 DNA, as far as it was read: TGTGCCTGGAGTGTACTTCAGGGGAACTATGGC.

This clone was seen a few times. The read finishes 3 residues shy of the CDR3 end, and the germline J gene is used to complete it. The V and J genes are TRBV2 and TRBJ2-5, with a possible D match to TRBD1 (6 bases). Germline CDR1 is SNHLY and CDR2 is FYNNEI. Between the trimmed V and J ends, which lost 6 bases and 7 bases, there was a span of 27 bases. The CDR3 spans 17 residues. The CDR3 DNA, read in part, is TGTGCCAGCAGCGCGGACAGTGGGTCTCTAGGAAGGATGACC. This codes for CASSADSGSLGRMT. Given in full, the CDR3 is CASSADSGSLGRMTQYF.

Only a few counts were recorded for this clone. The CDR3 end falls 3 residues outside the read, so it is completed with the germline J gene. The V and J genes are TRBV7-2 and TRBJ2-3; D gene ambiguous. CDR3 length: 11 amino acids. Trimming pared 5 bases from V and 5 bases from J, leaving 5 bases between. Per the germline V gene, CDR1 is SGHTA and CDR2 is FQGNSA. CDR3: CASSTRDTQYF. The DNA read from the CDR3 is TGTGCCAGCAGCACAAGAGATACG.

This clone came up many times. The CDR3: CSAEGAGAYNEQFF. Incomplete CDR3 DNA: TGCAGTGCTGAAGGTGCAGGGGCCTACAATGAG. This chain connects TRBV20-1 to TRBJ2-1; perhaps TRBD1 as D (6 bases). The read ends 3 residues early relative to the CDR3; the germline J gene fills the gap. There are 14 residues in the CDR3. Germline CDR1 DFQATT, CDR2 SNEGSKA (reference sequence). V dropped 5 bases and J dropped 2 bases, with 13 bases sitting between them.

This clone was observed a few times. With the read ending 3 residues before the CDR3 end, the germline J gene is used to fill in that end. The chain combines TRBV19 with TRBJ2-7, with 9 bases matching TRBD1. Germline loops: CDR1 LNHDA, CDR2 SQIVND (reference sequence). CDR3 length equals 14 residues. V lost 6 bases to trimming and J lost 3 bases; unmatched junction nucleotides: 6. CDR3 residues: CASSPTGGDYEQYF. Partial CDR3 DNA: TGTGCCAGTAGCCCGACAGGGGGAGACTACGAG.

This clone was detected a few times. The read gets to within 3 residues of the CDR3 end, and the germline J gene fills in the rest. The chain employs TRBV19 and TRBJ1-5; D not resolved. V was pared by 3 bases and J by 0 bases, with 12 bases between. The CDR3 is 16 amino acids. Germline V gene lookup returns CDR1 LNHDA and CDR2 SQIVND (reference sequence). The CDR3 sequence is CASSMIGSSSNQPQHF. CDR3 bases read: TGTGCCAGTAGTATGATCGGGTCAAGTAGCAATCAGCCC.

This clone is categorized as medium-sized. The CDR3 goes on 3 residues after the read ends, and that part is filled in from the germline J gene. The rearrangement links TRBV19 to TRBJ1-4; TRBD1 aligns across 8 bases. The CDR3 is 14 amino acids. The germline gives CDR1 LNHDA, CDR2 SQIVND (reference sequence). The trim removed 6 bases at V and 5 bases at J, leaving 5 bases unmatched. CDR3 bases read: TGTGCCAGTAGCGGAGGGACAGGCAATGAAAAA. It is translated as CASSGGTGNEK. Given in full, the CDR3 is CASSGGTGNEKLFF.

As to this clone: Read coverage stops 3 residues before the CDR3 terminus; the germline J gene supplies the remainder. The rearrangement links TRBV19 to TRBJ2-7; TRBD1 agrees at 10 bases. The V and J ends lost 5 bases and 2 bases, in that order; junction bases with no gene match: 6. The CDR3 length is 15 residues. The germline V gene has CDR1 LNHDA and CDR2 SQIVND (reference sequence). Incomplete CDR3 DNA: TGTGCCAGTAGTGCAAGGGGGACAGGGGCCTACGAG. Its translation is CASSARGTGAYE. The whole CDR3 region reads CASSARGTGAYEQYF.

Many counts were recorded for this clone. The read comes to an end 3 residues before the CDR3 does, leaving the germline J gene to fill in the end. The chain has TRBV5-5 and TRBJ2-7, with 7 bases that match TRBD1. The CDR3 length is 15 residues. Looked up from germline, CDR1 is SGHKS and CDR2 is YYEKEE (reference sequence). J lost 2 bases, V lost 4 bases, and 9 bases had no gene match. The CDR3 sequence: CASSRAGTETYEQYF. CDR3 bases read: TGTGCCAGCAGCCGGGCCGGGACAGAAACCTACGAG.

This clone has a handful of counts. The read terminates 3 residues before the CDR3 end, so the remaining end is supplied by the germline J gene. The chain couples TRBV2 to TRBJ1-2; 8 nucleotides align to TRBD1. This CDR3 is 15 amino acids long. With V trimmed by 9 bases and J by 3 bases, 12 bases remained unmatched. Germline assignment: CDR1 SNHLY and CDR2 FYNNEI. Incomplete CDR3 DNA: TGTGCCAGGATGAACAGGGGGGATGGCCACTATGGC. Protein sequence: CARMNRGDGHYG. The CDR3 in its entirety is CARMNRGDGHYGYTF.

Notes on this clone: The read comes to an end 3 residues before the CDR3 does, leaving the germline J gene to fill in the end. This chain joins TRBV2 and TRBJ1-2; 7 positions match TRBD1. The CDR3 is 14 residues long. The ends lost 6 bases at V and 4 bases at J; junction bases unmatched: 8. Germline lookup yields CDR1 SNHLY and CDR2 FYNNEI. CDR3 DNA, as far as it was read: TGTGCCAGCAGGCCCGACAGGGCACTCTATGGC. It specifies CASRPDRALYG. The whole CDR3 sequence reads CASRPDRALYGYTF.

Details on this clone: The CDR3 end lies 3 residues beyond the end of the read and is filled in from the germline J gene. The chain combines TRBV5-1 with TRBJ2-7; D unresolved. V lost 0 bases to trimming and J lost 1 base, with 8 bases between them. The CDR3 runs to 14 residues. In germline, CDR1 is SGHRS, CDR2 YFSETQ. The CDR3 DNA, read in part, is TGCGCCAGCAGCTTGGCAAGTACTTCCTACGAG. Amino acid sequence: CASSLASTSYE. The complete CDR3 sequence is CASSLASTSYEQYF.

This clone has more than one count but fewer than ten. The CDR3 DNA, read in part, is TGTGCCAGCAGTGAAGCCTGGGACAGTTCTGGAAACACC. Translating it yields CASSEAWDSSGNT. The full CDR3 protein reads CASSEAWDSSGNTIYF. The rearrangement links TRBV2 to TRBJ1-3, with 7 bases fitting TRBD1. Read sequence stops 3 residues before the CDR3 end, and the germline J gene provides the missing end. The trim removed 0 bases at V and 1 base at J, leaving 3 bases unmatched. This CDR3 has 16 amino acids. CDR1 SNHLY and CDR2 FYNNEI come from the germline V gene.

This clone was recorded many times. The sequenced part of the CDR3 DNA is TGCGCCAGCAGCCAAGAGGGACTAGCGGGAGGCGAG. Its translation is CASSQEGLAGGE. The entire CDR3 protein is CASSQEGLAGGEQYF. The rearrangement joins TRBV4-1 to TRBJ2-7; TRBD2 agrees at 15 bases. The CDR3 extends 3 residues past the end of the read, so its final part is completed from the germline J gene. V lost 0 bases to trimming and J lost 6 bases; unmatched junction nucleotides: 0. This CDR3 has 15 amino acids. Germline-derived CDR1 and CDR2 are MGHRA and YSYEKL.

This clone has a handful of counts. The read ends 3 residues shy of where the CDR3 ends; the end is completed using the germline J gene. V and J are TRBV11-3 and TRBJ1-1; 11 bases agree with TRBD1. Trimming cost V 5 bases and J 4 bases; bases outside gene matches: 3. The CDR3 has 14 amino acids. In germline, CDR1 is SGHNT, CDR2 YENEEA. This CDR3 is CASSEGTGGTEAFF. The covered CDR3 bases are TGTGCCAGCAGCGAGGGGACAGGGGGCACTGAA.

As regards this clone: The read gets to within 3 residues of the CDR3 end, and the germline J gene fills in the rest. The J gene is TRBJ2-1, the V gene TRBV7-2, with D possibly called TRBD1 or TRBD2 (5 bases each). The CDR3 totals 15 residues. Looked up from germline, CDR1 is SGHTA and CDR2 is FQGNSA. V was cut by 1 base and J by 7 bases, with 14 bases left in between. This CDR3 reads CASSLVRTSGNEQFF. The covered CDR3 bases are TGTGCCAGCAGCTTAGTAAGGACATCGGGAAATGAG.

Comments on this clone: The CDR3 goes on 3 residues after the read ends, and that part is filled in from the germline J gene. The rearrangement joins TRBV7-2 to TRBJ2-3; TRBD2 matches 7 bases. This CDR3 region has 15 residues. V gave up 5 bases and J gave up 1 base; unmatched junction bases: 6. CDR1 and CDR2 (germline): SGHTA, FQGNSA. The DNA read from the CDR3 is TGTGCCAGCAGCGTTGTTCGGGGGGGCACAGATACG. This encodes CASSVVRGGTDT. The whole CDR3 sequence reads CASSVVRGGTDTQYF. The variable domain in full, with the rest retrieved from reference TRBV7-2 and TRBJ2-3, is GAGVSQSPSNKVTEKGKDVELRCDPISGHTALYWYRQSLGQGLEFLIYFQGNSAPDKSGLPSDRFSAERTGGSVSTLTIQRTQQEDSAVYLCASSVVRGGTDTQYFGPGTRLTVL.

This clone was observed a few times. The read stops 3 residues short of the end of the CDR3; the missing end is completed from the germline J gene. The chain carries TRBV5-1 and TRBJ2-3; D call uncertain. This CDR3 spans 12 amino acids. Deletions cut 2 bases from V and 5 bases from J, with 6 bases between. Germline CDR1 is SGHRS and CDR2 is YFSETQ. This chain's CDR3 is CASSLTGDTQYF. CDR3 DNA, as far as it was read: TGCGCCAGCAGCTTAACGGGAGATACG.

The sample holds many counts of this clone. The read terminates 3 residues before the CDR3 end, so the remaining end is supplied by the germline J gene. The gene calls are TRBV20-1 and TRBJ1-3; D is perhaps TRBD1 (6 bases). With 0 bases removed from V and 4 bases from J, the gap between germline ends came to 13 bases. Looked up from germline, CDR1 is DFQATT and CDR2 is SNEGSKA (reference sequence). This CDR3 is built from 15 residues. Incomplete CDR3 DNA: TGCAGTGCTAGAGATTTCCGGACAGTCGGAAACACC. It codes for CSARDFRTVGNT. The full CDR3 reads CSARDFRTVGNTIYF.

This clone has only a few counts. CDR3 sequence: CATKGLAENNEQFF. Partial CDR3 DNA: TGTGCCACCAAGGGACTAGCGGAGAACAATGAG. V is TRBV6-2 or TRBV6-3 and J is TRBJ2-1, with 11 bases matching TRBD2. The read comes to an end 3 residues before the CDR3 does, leaving the germline J gene to fill in the end. This CDR3 is 14 amino acids long. V dropped 10 bases and J dropped 5; count of bases not matched to a gene: 7. CDR1 is MNHEY, CDR2 SVGEGT, per germline.

This clone came up many times. The read stops 3 residues short of the end of the CDR3; the missing end is completed from the germline J gene. V usage is TRBV30 and J usage is TRBJ1-5, with TRBD1 matching over 7 bases. J was trimmed by 4 bases and V by 3 bases; bases with no gene match: 3. The CDR3 spans 13 residues. Germline CDR1 and CDR2: GTSNPN and SVGIG (reference sequence). The CDR3 here is CAWSRDSNQPQHF. The sequenced CDR3 bases are TGTGCCTGGAGCCGGGACAGTAATCAGCCC.